Below, 32 T cell receptor beta chains from the same sample are listed, as sequenced in a study of T cell repertoires in aging, cancer and after chemotherapy. TCR beta rearrangements were amplified from peripheral blood genomic DNA. Multiplex touch-down PCR with TRB-A/B primers amplified rearranged V-D-J TRB sequences. Using its own MiXCR run on the multiplex PCR reads, TCRdb lists one record per CDR3 protein. Altogether around 13,000 distinct CDR3 sequences are present, less than 30% being singletons, with the ten largest covering about 9.3%. Sequencing was carried out using blood. The source is a human donor with a blood cancer.

Within the sample, this clonotype is medium-sized. The rearrangement links TRBV18 to TRBJ2-3; D is unresolved. V gave up 4 bases and J gave up 0 bases, with 2 bases separating them. The CDR3 loop spans 12 amino acids. In germline, CDR1 is KGHSH, CDR2 LQKENI. The CDR3 loop reads CASSLSTDTQYF. The CDR3 DNA follows: TGTGCCAGCTCACTCAGCACAGATACGCAGTATTTT.

The chain combines TRBV6-5 with TRBJ2-7; 13 bases fit TRBD2. Germline V gene sequence: CDR1 MNHEY, CDR2 SVGAGI. Trimming took 5 bases from V and 6 from J; bases not matched to a gene: 13. CDR3 size: 17 residues. CDR3 protein: CASSEQPGLAGRGEQYF. The CDR3 DNA follows: TGTGCCAGCAGTGAACAACCGGGACTAGCGGGGCGCGGCGAGCAGTACTTC.

The rearrangement uses TRBV4-1 and TRBJ2-3, with D possibly TRBD2 on 6 matching bases. V gave up 1 base and J gave up 2 bases, with 7 bases separating them. Germline CDR1 MGHRA, CDR2 YSYEKL. This CDR3 spans 14 amino acids. The CDR3 nucleotides read TGCGCCAGCAGCCAAGCGGGGGACACAGATACGCAGTATTTT. Amino acids: CASSQAGDTDTQYF.

Relative to its sample, this clonotype is medium-sized. The V call is TRBV6-4, the J call TRBJ2-6, with 7 bases identical to TRBD1. The CDR3 has 16 amino acids. V lost 2 bases, J lost 4 bases, and 5 bases stayed unmatched. Germline V gives CDR1 MRHNA, CDR2 SNTAGT. The DNA for the CDR3 is TGTGCCAGCAGTGACATGACAGGGTCCGGGGCCAACGTCCTGACTTTC. Translating gives CASSDMTGSGANVLTF.

Judged by abundance, this clonotype is medium-sized. This chain links TRBV29-1 with TRBJ1-1, with D perhaps TRBD1 (5 bases). Trimming shortened V by 5 bases and J by 0 bases, and 10 bases separated the two germline ends. The CDR3 is 13 residues long. Germline loops: CDR1 SQVTM, CDR2 ANQGSEA. The CDR3 DNA sequence: TGCAGCGTTATAAGGGGCCTGAACACTGAAGCTTTCTTT. Amino acids: CSVIRGLNTEAFF.

As regards this clonotype: This may be a read error: a much more frequent sequence differs by one nucleotide. The rearrangement joins TRBV5-6 to TRBJ2-1, with TRBD2 identical over 10 bases. There are 16 residues in the CDR3. Germline lookup yields CDR1 SGHDT and CDR2 YYEEEE. Trimming removed 5 bases from V and 10 bases from J; junction bases left unmatched: 15. As DNA, the CDR3 is TGTGCCAGCAGTCGACTAGCGGGTCCCAGCTCCTACGAGCAGTTCTTC. Encoded protein: CASSRLAGPSSYEQFF.

The chain has TRBV21-1 and TRBJ1-2. TRBV21-1 is annotated as a pseudogene. The CDR3 has 13 residues. This chain's CDR3 is CASSVANNYGYTF. CDR3 sequence (DNA): TGTGCCAGCAGCGTAGCCAACAACTATGGCTACACCTTC.

Of note for this clonotype: Since a much larger clone is just one base distant, this may be a read error. V gene TRBV6-1 combines with J gene TRBJ2-7; D possibly matches TRBD1 or TRBD2 (5 bases each). V lost 2 bases and J lost 1, with 9 bases in between. CDR1 is MNHNS, CDR2 SASEGT, per germline. This CDR3 is built from 14 residues. CDR3 DNA sequence: TGTGCCAGCAGTGAAAGATGGGGGTCCTACGAGCAGTACTTC. It encodes CASSERWGSYEQYF.

This clonotype is medium-sized in the sample. The chain joins TRBV6-4 to TRBJ2-2; TRBD2 agrees at 8 bases. Germline values: CDR1 MRHNA, CDR2 SNTAGT. The CDR3 runs 15 residues. The V gene end was trimmed by 3 bases and the J gene end by 0 bases; junction bases not matched to a gene: 0. CDR3 DNA: TGTGCCAGCAGTGAGGGACTAGCGAACACCGGGGAGCTGTTTTTT. Translating gives CASSEGLANTGELFF.

This clonotype has a count of ten or more. V is TRBV27 and J is TRBJ2-5; 9 bases are a match to TRBD2. The CDR3 has 17 amino acids. CDR1 is MNHEY, CDR2 SMNVEV, per germline (reference sequence). J lost 1 base, V lost 1 base, and 7 bases had no gene match. The CDR3 DNA follows: TGTGCCAGCAGTTTATATCAACAAGCGGGGGGCCAAGAGACCCAGTACTTC. It codes for CASSLYQQAGGQETQYF.

This clonotype was observed at least ten times. The rearrangement joins TRBV6-5 to TRBJ1-5, with 7 bases fitting TRBD1. V lost 8 bases, J lost 4 bases, and 5 bases stayed unmatched. CDR1 is MNHEY and CDR2 is SVGAGI in the germline V gene. The CDR3 totals 13 residues. CDR3 region: CASSGQQNQPQHF. The CDR3 nucleotides are TGTGCCAGCTCGGGACAGCAAAATCAGCCCCAGCATTTT.

The chain is built from TRBV19 and TRBJ2-7, with no clear D. The CDR3 has 13 residues. Between the trimmed V and J ends, which lost 4 bases and 3 bases, there was a span of 10 bases. The germline CDR1 and CDR2 sequences are LNHDA and SQIVND (reference sequence). CDR3 loop: CASSSPYGYEQYF. The CDR3 nucleotides read TGTGCCAGTAGTAGTCCCTATGGCTACGAGCAGTACTTC.

Comment on this clonotype: A much larger clone is a single base away; this may be a read error. CDR3 in DNA: TGTGACAGCTCACCACGGTCTGGCTACACCTTC. This translates into CDSSPRSGYTF. The V gene is TRBV18, the J gene TRBJ1-2; no definite D call. The CDR3 is made up of 11 amino acids. Germline V gene sequence: CDR1 KGHSH, CDR2 LQKENI.

By its share, this clonotype is medium-sized. The chain employs TRBV27 and TRBJ1-4; TRBD1 agrees at 10 bases. This CDR3 spans 19 amino acids. CDR1 MNHEY and CDR2 SMNVEV come from the germline V gene (reference sequence). V lost 6 bases, J lost 0 bases, and 13 bases stayed unmatched. CDR3 DNA: TGTGCCAGCAGGACTCTCGACAGGGGGCGCGGGGCAACTAATGAAAAACTGTTTTTT. Protein sequence: CASRTLDRGRGATNEKLFF.

This clonotype was seen just once. The V and J genes are TRBV12-3 or TRBV12-4 and TRBJ1-3; D remains unclear. The CDR3 has 13 amino acids. Trimming took off 6 bases at V and 0 bases at J, with 6 bases between the two ends. CDR3 amino acids: CASSKSSGNTIYF. The CDR3 DNA is TGTGCCAGCAGCAAGAGCTCTGGAAACACCATATATTTT.

This rearrangement joins TRBV4-3 to TRBJ2-3, with 9 nucleotides matching TRBD2. Germline CDR1 reads LGHNA; CDR2 reads YSLEER. The CDR3 totals 21 residues. Trimming removed 0 bases from V and 0 bases from J; junction bases left unmatched: 16. DNA for the CDR3: TGCGCCAGCAGCCAAGATCCTTCGGGATCCGGACTAGCGCTTAGCACAGATACGCAGTATTTT. Translated, it gives CASSQDPSGSGLALSTDTQYF.

Ten or more counts support this clonotype. The V call is TRBV6-5, the J call TRBJ2-1; TRBD1 aligns across 9 bases. The CDR3 length is 16 residues. J lost 5 bases, V lost 6 bases, and 11 bases had no gene match. Looked up from germline, CDR1 is MNHEY and CDR2 is SVGAGI. The CDR3: CASSLFFGTGNNEQFF. The DNA of the CDR3 is TGTGCCAGCAGCCTTTTTTTCGGGACAGGGAACAATGAGCAGTTCTTC.

This chain uses TRBV9 with TRBJ2-7, with TRBD1 identical over 8 bases. Germline trimming cut 4 bases from V and 2 bases from J; bases unmatched to any gene: 5. Germline lookup yields CDR1 SGDLS and CDR2 YYNGEE. This CDR3 contains 14 residues. The CDR3 spells CASSRTGQAYEQYF. The CDR3 nucleotides read TGTGCCAGCAGCCGGACAGGGCAAGCCTACGAGCAGTACTTC.

The CDR3 DNA follows: TGCGCCAGCAGCTTGGGGCAGGCATTCCGGGGACCCAAGGGCTACGAGCAGTACGTC. This encodes CASSLGQAFRGPKGYEQYV. This sequence joins TRBV5-1 and TRBJ2-7; tentatively, D is TRBD1 or TRBD2 (5 bases each). CDR1 and CDR2 from the germline V gene are SGHRS and YFSETQ. V was pared by 0 bases and J by 3 bases, with 25 bases between. This CDR3 region has 19 residues.

This clonotype is medium-sized by share. The V and J genes are TRBV27 and TRBJ2-2; TRBD2 matches at 7 bases. The CDR3 runs to 15 residues. Losses at the gene ends were 5 bases for V and 0 bases for J; bases not matched to a gene: 3. Germline assignment: CDR1 MNHEY and CDR2 SMNVEV (reference sequence). CDR3 sequence reads: CASSPGGSNTGELFF. The CDR3 DNA reads TGTGCCAGCAGTCCGGGGGGATCGAACACCGGGGAGCTGTTTTTT.

This clonotype was found once. A much larger clone sits a single nucleotide away, making a read error possible. In nucleotides, the CDR3 is TGTGTCAGTACCGACTCACTGATCTCTGGGGCCAACGTCCTGACTTTC. It codes for CVSTDSLISGANVLTF. The rearrangement joins TRBV19 to TRBJ2-6; D gene uncertain. Germline V gene lookup returns CDR1 LNHDA and CDR2 SQIVND (reference sequence). The CDR3 has 16 residues.

On this clonotype itself: A much larger clone differs from this one at a single base, so this may be a read error. The chain has TRBV19 and TRBJ2-1; unclear D gene. The length of the CDR3 is 15 residues. CDR1 and CDR2 (germline): LNHDA, SQIVND (reference sequence). The CDR3 DNA reads as TGTGCCAGTAGCCCCCCCGGTCTCCACTACAATAAGCAGTTCTTC. Translating it yields CASSPPGLHYNKQFF.

This clonotype was seen at least ten times. V usage is TRBV27 and J usage is TRBJ2-5, with a possible D match to TRBD2 (5 bases). V was clipped by 5 bases and J by 7 bases, with 14 bases between them. This CDR3 contains 13 residues. CDR1 is MNHEY and CDR2 is SMNVEV in the germline V gene (reference sequence). CDR3 sequence (DNA): TGTGCCAGCAGTGATGATACCCGGGGGACCCAGTACTTC. Protein product: CASSDDTRGTQYF.

This sequence joins TRBV7-9 and TRBJ2-7, with TRBD1 identical over 7 bases. The CDR3 runs to 14 residues. Germline loops: CDR1 SEHNR, CDR2 FQNEAQ (reference sequence). V lost 4 bases, J lost 4 bases, and 7 bases stayed unmatched. CDR3 in DNA: TGTGCCAGCAGCTCCGGGACAGTCATGTACGAGCAGTACTTC. Amino acid sequence: CASSSGTVMYEQYF.

The V gene is TRBV20-1, the J gene TRBJ1-4, with TRBD1 matching 8 bases. CDR1 and CDR2 from the germline V gene are DFQATT and SNEGSKA (reference sequence). The trim removed 0 bases at V and 0 bases at J, leaving 6 bases unmatched. The CDR3 spans 17 residues. This chain's CDR3 is CSARDPTGDPTNEKLFF. The CDR3 DNA follows: TGCAGTGCTAGAGACCCGACAGGGGACCCAACTAATGAAAAACTGTTTTTT.

This clonotype is medium-sized by share. The chain employs TRBV15 and TRBJ2-1; a possible D gene is TRBD2 (6 bases). Trimming removed 1 base from V and 5 bases from J, with 18 bases in between. In germline, CDR1 is LNHNV, CDR2 YYDKDF (reference sequence). This CDR3 is 17 amino acids long. The CDR3 reads CATSRGWREELNNEQFF. The CDR3 DNA follows: TGTGCCACCAGCAGAGGATGGCGGGAAGAACTAAACAATGAGCAGTTCTTC.

Many counts were recorded for this clonotype. The CDR3 loop reads CASSYSIIQGVLAGELFF. The DNA of the CDR3 is TGTGCCAGCAGTTACTCAATAATACAGGGAGTTTTAGCCGGGGAGCTGTTTTTT. The gene calls are TRBV6-5 and TRBJ2-2; perhaps TRBD1 as D (6 bases). The CDR3 has 18 residues. V lost 0 bases and J lost 6, with 20 bases in between. Germline V gene data show CDR1 as MNHEY and CDR2 as SVGAGI.

This clonotype is labeled as medium-sized. This rearrangement joins TRBV6-6 to TRBJ2-1, with a tentative D call TRBD2 (5 bases). The CDR3 is 15 residues long. Germline lookup yields CDR1 MNHNY and CDR2 SVGAGI (reference sequence). V lost 7 bases, J lost 5 bases, and 18 bases lay in between. Here the CDR3 DNA reads TGTGCCAGCACCCAACAGCTAGCTTCCCACAATGAGCAGTTCTTC. It translates to CASTQQLASHNEQFF.

The rearrangement joins TRBV7-2 to TRBJ1-6; perhaps TRBD1 as D (6 bases). This CDR3 has 16 amino acids. The germline CDR1 and CDR2 sequences are SGHTA and FQGNSA. The V end lost 5 bases, the J end lost 9 bases, and 20 bases lay between the germline ends. CDR3 loop: CASSPRRQGSVSPLHF. The CDR3 DNA reads as TGTGCCAGCAGCCCTCGGCGTCAGGGGTCCGTTTCACCCCTCCACTTT.

The genes are TRBV20-1 and TRBJ2-3, with 11 bases lining up with TRBD2. The V gene end was trimmed by 4 bases and the J gene end by 1 base; junction bases not matched to a gene: 7. The CDR3 totals 16 residues. Germline V gene sequence: CDR1 DFQATT, CDR2 SNEGSKA (reference sequence). This CDR3 is CSAIGTSGGRTDTQYF. The CDR3 nucleotides read TGCAGTGCTATCGGTACTAGCGGGGGCCGCACAGATACGCAGTATTTT.

This clonotype was observed a handful of times. A junction boundary mismatches the germline segment, possibly from a read error. The V gene is TRBV4-3, the J gene TRBJ2-5; D may correspond to TRBD1 or TRBD2 (5 bases each). The CDR3 length is 14 residues. The germline CDR1 and CDR2 sequences are LGHNA and YSLEER. The CDR3 loop is CASSQPVGEETQYF. In nucleotides, the CDR3 is TGTGCCAGCAGCCAACCGGTGGGGGAAGAGACCCAGTACTTC.

This clonotype has more than one count but fewer than ten. The chain is built from TRBV6-4 and TRBJ2-3; TRBD2 matches at 14 bases. This CDR3 has 17 amino acids. The junction had 5 bases not matched to a gene; V was cut back by 3 bases and J by 3 bases. CDR1 and CDR2 (germline): MRHNA, SNTAGT. The CDR3 protein is CASSETSGGAGTDTQYF. The CDR3 nucleotides are TGTGCCAGCAGTGAGACTAGCGGGGGGGCCGGGACAGATACGCAGTATTTT.